This T cell receptor (beta chain) derives from a study of post-analysis software for immune sequencing data (dated by TCRdb to about 2015). A note on the overall study: Relapsing-remitting, secondary progressive and progressive-relapsing multiple sclerosis were recorded as disease courses, and subtype annotation was lacking for some patients. The multiple sclerosis patient repertoires were compared with 11 previously published healthy control repertoires from donors aged about 6 to 26 years. A subset of samples was prepared in parallel using single-end sample barcoding, then pooled and co-amplified after Illumina adapter ligation.

Taken from cysteine to phenylalanine, the CDR3 has 13 residues. Only the CDR3 part of the read is kept: 39 bases, read in frame from the first base. The germline V gene specifies SGHRS as CDR1 and YFSETQ as CDR2. Trimming removed 4 bases from V and 8 bases from J, leaving 12 bases between the germline ends. In this sample, this clonotype turned up a few times. Its cognate antigen has yet to be identified. Base quality data are lacking; no much larger clone is found one base away. Library method: PCR. Sequenced on an Illumina HiSeq 2500. To reduce PCR and sequencing biases, unique molecular identifiers were incorporated into the TCR beta cDNA libraries. Every 1 to 10 million input T cells yielded approximately 500,000 cDNA molecules, meaning each molecule approximated one T cell. The same protocol used for the earlier healthy control dataset was applied to prepare and sequence the patient libraries. Samples belonging to the same batch were prepared together, multiplexed and sequenced on a shared HiSeq lane. As for how the authors treated the data: MIGEC was used to process the raw barcoded reads, and molecular identifier groups with only a single read were discarded before consensus assembly and CDR3 extraction. Clonotype tables were post-analysed with VDJtools, normalizing diversity by down-sampling all datasets to the smallest sample size. In repertoire overlap clustering, CDR3 amino acid sequences, but not nucleotide sequences, were matched to correct batch-related cross-sample contamination. Starting from the raw public reads, TCRdb applied fastp trimming at Q25, assembled clones with MiXCR and retained in-frame beta chains. Rows with one shared CDR3 protein collapse into an entry with the most common genes and DNA. The V and J calls were not made by the authors but by TCRdb's processing. The sample includes hundreds of thousands of distinct CDR3 sequences, with 25% to 30% observed a single time. The ten top clones hold more than 0.55% of the sample.

The paper's findings and limits, for the study overall: Patients showed significantly higher frequencies than controls for roughly 5 TRBV segments, among them TRBV5-6, TRBV5-1 and TRBV20-1. Direct clustering with F measure revealed strong co-clustering of samples prepared in the same batch, which led to a batch-effect correction. Significantly lower normalized Chao1 diversity was found in multiple sclerosis patients than in controls, suggesting substantial peripheral T-cell clonal expansion. The multiple sclerosis patient group was slightly younger than the control group.

TCR beta repertoires were profiled from peripheral blood of approximately 13 young patients with multiple sclerosis to demonstrate the VDJtools post-analysis software. The multiple sclerosis patients were children and adolescents ranging in age from roughly 6 to 15 years. The sequence is built from TRBV5-1 and TRBJ2-2; the best D guess is TRBD1, with 6 bases matching. Sequencing was carried out using blood. The receptor was derived from a girl between 10 and 17 years old with multiple sclerosis. The nucleotides are TGCGCCAGCAGCGATAGGACAGCGGGGGAGCTGTTTTTT. Translated, it reads CASSDRTAGELFF.